This T cell receptor (beta chain) originates from a study of PD-1 blockade in classical Hodgkin lymphoma. Using immunoSEQ multiplex PCR, the repertoire was profiled, and TCRdb retains in-frame clones only, with some absent. The table lists about 46,000 clones, around 82% of them singletons, with 20% to 25% in the top ten. The CDR3 extends over 12 amino acids. Germline CDR1 LGHNT, CDR2 FRNRAP. The V end was cut by 5 bases, the J end by 9 bases, with 11 bases between. Every one of the patients relapsed after autologous stem cell transplantation (brentuximab vedotin exposure was variable). The receptor comes from a human donor with classical Hodgkin lymphoma. Sample: peripheral blood mononuclear cells (PBMCs), taken before the second cycle of nivolumab. This chain uses TRBV12-5 with TRBJ2-1, with no clear D. The CDR3 DNA sequence: TGTGCTAGTGGTCCGCAGGCTCCTGAGCAGTTCTTC. Its translation is CASGPQAPEQFF.